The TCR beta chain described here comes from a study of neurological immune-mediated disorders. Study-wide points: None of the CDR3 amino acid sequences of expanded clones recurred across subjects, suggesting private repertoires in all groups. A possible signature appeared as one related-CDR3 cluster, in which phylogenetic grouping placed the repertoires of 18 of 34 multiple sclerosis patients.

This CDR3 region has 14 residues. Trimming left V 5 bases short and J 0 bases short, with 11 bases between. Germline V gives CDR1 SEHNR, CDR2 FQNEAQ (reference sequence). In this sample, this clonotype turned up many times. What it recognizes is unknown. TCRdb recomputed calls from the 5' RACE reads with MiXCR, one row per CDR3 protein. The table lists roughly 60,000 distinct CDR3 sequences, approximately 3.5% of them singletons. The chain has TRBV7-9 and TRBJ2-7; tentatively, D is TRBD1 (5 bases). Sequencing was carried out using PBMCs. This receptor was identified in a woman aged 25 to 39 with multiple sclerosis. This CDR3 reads CASSLGETSYEQYF. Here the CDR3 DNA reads TGTGCCAGCAGCCTAGGGGAAACCTCCTACGAGCAGTACTTC.